This T cell receptor (beta chain) was captured by sequencing in a study of graft-versus-host responses after intestinal transplantation. Across the study: Those transplanted obtained multivisceral, liver-intestinal, or isolated intestinal grafts.

Investigators treated the graft tissue so that it released intraepithelial and lamina propria lymphocytes. Profiling relied on immunoSEQ multiplex PCR, and the TCRdb table lists in-frame clones only, not all of them. The sample lists around 7,400 clones; over 55% were seen once. Study results and limitations: The highest levels of circulating GvH clones went along with early declines in HvG clones after transplant.

Trimming pared 7 bases from V and 4 bases from J, leaving 8 bases between. Germline CDR1 is SNHLY and CDR2 is FYNNEI. This CDR3 has 12 amino acids. On this clone: Its antigen is undetermined.

V gene TRBV2 combines with J gene TRBJ1-3, with D unclear. This clonotype was obtained from a human patient who received an intestinal transplant, so some T cells may come from the graft donor. The specimen was ileum tissue, collected 230 to 240 days after intestinal transplantation. As DNA, the CDR3 is TGTGCCAGCACGTTTTTCGGAAACACCATATATTTT. This gives the protein CASTFFGNTIYF.